The 15 T cell receptor beta chains presented below share a single source sample, sequenced in a study of control samples from healthy donors and cancer patients. The data were produced by immunoSEQ multiplex PCR, yet TCRdb's version contains in-frame clones alone and is incomplete. Altogether approximately 120,000 clones are present, 80% to 90% being singletons, with the ten largest covering 7% to 10%. Sequencing used blood. The receptors originated from a man aged 35 to 55 in good health.

This sequence joins TRBV11-3 and TRBJ2-7; 8 bases line up with TRBD2. Germline V lookup: CDR1 SGHNT, CDR2 YENEEA. Losses at the gene ends were 1 base for V and 5 bases for J; bases not matched to a gene: 10. This CDR3 spans 16 amino acids. The CDR3 loop reads CASSLGYGTSVDEQYF. In DNA, the CDR3 is TGTGCCAGCAGCTTAGGATACGGGACTAGTGTCGACGAGCAGTACTTC.

This clone was detected a few times. The chain joins TRBV19 to TRBJ1-1; D ambiguous. The germline V gene has CDR1 LNHDA and CDR2 SQIVND (reference sequence). V was pared by 3 bases and J by 0 bases, with 14 bases between. CDR3 length: 16 amino acids. The CDR3 nucleotides are TGTGCCAGTAGTATTCCGGGAGTCCTCGTGAACACTGAAGCTTTCTTT. It is translated as CASSIPGVLVNTEAFF.

The chain links TRBV19 to TRBJ2-5; D is unclear. V was cut by 3 bases and J by 5 bases, with 16 bases left in between. Germline CDR1 is LNHDA and CDR2 is SQIVND (reference sequence). The CDR3 spans 15 residues. CDR3 amino acids: CASSIGQEERETQYF. Here the CDR3 DNA reads TGTGCCAGTAGTATTGGGCAGGAAGAGAGGGAGACCCAGTACTTC.

The chain uses TRBV6-5 and TRBJ2-1; no reliable D call. CDR3 length: 14 amino acids. Germline CDR1 reads MNHEY; CDR2 reads SVGAGI. The V end lost 7 bases, the J end lost 6 bases, and 16 bases lay between the germline ends. Here the CDR3 DNA reads TGTGCCAGCAAGTCTTACCTGCCGGGCAATGAGCAGTTCTTC. The encoded protein is CASKSYLPGNEQFF.

CDR3 amino acids: CASSGRDRGTGELFF. CDR3 nucleotide sequence: TGTGCCAGCAGCGGCCGGGACAGGGGGACCGGGGAGCTGTTTTTT. The chain couples TRBV7-9 to TRBJ2-2; 11 positions match TRBD1. Germline values: CDR1 SEHNR, CDR2 FQNEAQ (reference sequence). Trimming cost V 5 bases and J 5 bases; bases outside gene matches: 4. The CDR3 contains 15 residues.

By share of the sample, this clone is medium-sized (0.01 to 0.1%). The genes are TRBV18 and TRBJ2-7, with 7 bases aligning to TRBD1. The CDR3 extends over 16 amino acids. Per germline, CDR1 KGHSH and CDR2 LQKENI. The J segment lost 5 bases and the V segment lost 3 bases, leaving 13 bases of the junction unmatched. The CDR3, as DNA: TGTGCCAGCTCACCTTCTCGGCGAGGGGGCGGCGACGAGCAGTACTTC. Amino acid sequence: CASSPSRRGGGDEQYF. Drawing the rest from reference TRBV18 and TRBJ2-7, the complete variable domain is NAGVMQNPRHLVRRRGQEARLRCSPMKGHSHVYWYRQLPEEGLKFMVYLQKENIIDESGMPKERFSAEFPKEGPSILRIQQVVRGDSAAYFCASSPSRRGGGDEQYFGPGTRLTVT.

The chain employs TRBV4-1 and TRBJ2-3, with D perhaps given as TRBD1 or TRBD2 (5 bases each). CDR3 size: 15 residues. The V gene's germline CDR1 is MGHRA and CDR2 YSYEKL. V was trimmed by 3 bases and J by 0 bases, leaving 10 bases between them. This CDR3 is CASSQLGTSTDTQYF. Here the CDR3 DNA reads TGCGCCAGCAGCCAGCTAGGGACCAGCACAGATACGCAGTATTTT.

This clone was counted only a few times. The chain uses TRBV20-1 and TRBJ2-5; no clear D gene. The CDR3 is 11 residues long. Looked up from germline, CDR1 is DFQATT and CDR2 is SNEGSKA (reference sequence). Trimming pared 3 bases from V and 3 bases from J, leaving 5 bases between. The CDR3 DNA sequence: TGCAGTGCTAGCGCTAAAGAGACCCAGTACTTC. It is translated as CSASAKETQYF.

On this clone: In the same sample, other DNA sequences code for this CDR3. The CDR3 sequence is CATSDGNTGELFF. The CDR3 nucleotides read TGTGCCACCAGTGATGGTAACACCGGGGAGCTGTTTTTT. The chain recombines TRBV24-1 with TRBJ2-2; D is unclear. The germline V gene encodes CDR1 KGHDR and CDR2 SFDVKD. The length of the CDR3 is 13 residues. The V and J ends lost 3 bases and 2 bases respectively, with 3 bases between them.

V is TRBV5-4 and J is TRBJ2-7; 12 bases match TRBD2. CDR1 is SGHNT, CDR2 YYREEE, per germline (reference sequence). V gave up 3 bases and J gave up 4 bases; unmatched junction bases: 5. This CDR3 has 15 amino acids. The CDR3 region has the DNA TGTGCCAGCAGCTCAGGACTAGCGGGGTCTTACGAGCAGTACTTC. Translation gives CASSSGLAGSYEQYF. The variable domain in full, with the rest retrieved from reference TRBV5-4 and TRBJ2-7, is ETGVTQSPTHLIKTRGQQVTLRCSSQSGHNTVSWYQQALGQGPQFIFQYYREEENGRGNFPPRFSGLQFPNYSSELNVNALELDDSALYLCASSSGLAGSYEQYFGPGTRLTVT.

The rearrangement links TRBV3-1 (or the pseudogene TRBV3-2) to TRBJ1-3; no firm D call. The CDR3 sequence is 14 residues long. The germline V gene has CDR1 LGHDT and CDR2 YNNKEL (reference sequence). V was clipped by 4 bases and J by 0 bases, with 7 bases between them. CDR3 bases: TGTGCCAGCAGCCGCGACGACTCTGGAAACACCATATATTTT. Translated: CASSRDDSGNTIYF.

The gene calls are TRBV4-2 and TRBJ1-2; D gene uncertain. The CDR3 is made up of 14 amino acids. CDR1 LGHNA and CDR2 YNFKEQ come from the germline V gene. V lost 1 base to trimming and J lost 3 bases, with 9 bases between them. The CDR3 spells CASSQVAGDYGYTF. The CDR3, as DNA: TGTGCCAGCAGCCAAGTAGCAGGAGACTATGGCTACACCTTC.

V usage is TRBV7-2 and J usage is TRBJ2-1; 10 positions match TRBD2. V shed 1 base and J 10 bases; nucleotides not matched to a gene: 7. CDR1 is SGHTA, CDR2 FQGNSA, per germline. CDR3 length: 15 amino acids. The CDR3, as DNA: TGTGCCAGCAGCTTAGGAACTAGCGGGGTACGAGAGCAGTTCTTC. Residues: CASSLGTSGVREQFF. The full variable domain, its missing parts supplied by reference TRBV7-2 and TRBJ2-1, is GAGVSQSPSNKVTEKGKDVELRCDPISGHTALYWYRQSLGQGLEFLIYFQGNSAPDKSGLPSDRFSAERTGGSVSTLTIQRTQQEDSAVYLCASSLGTSGVREQFFGPGTRLTVL.

This rearrangement joins TRBV9 to TRBJ1-5; no clear D gene. The CDR3 runs 15 residues. Trimming cost V 0 bases and J 5 bases, with 12 bases left between them. Germline V lookup: CDR1 SGDLS, CDR2 YYNGEE. Here the CDR3 reads CASSVDPQAHQPQHF. CDR3 nucleotides: TGTGCCAGCAGCGTAGATCCTCAGGCCCATCAGCCCCAGCATTTT.

This chain's CDR3 is CASSQNTGGRNYGYTF. The CDR3 bases are TGTGCCAGCAGCCAGAACACAGGGGGTCGCAACTATGGCTACACCTTC. This chain links TRBV3-1 (or the pseudogene TRBV3-2) with TRBJ1-2; 8 bases map to TRBD1. J gave up 2 bases and V 3 bases, and 8 bases lay outside the gene matches. This CDR3 has 16 residues. CDR1 and CDR2 (germline): LGHDT, YNNKEL (reference sequence).